Shown below are 3 T cell receptor beta chains from a single sample sequenced in a study of blood T cell repertoires in COVID-19. Only in-frame clones appear in the TCRdb table, and some are missing; sequencing was by immunoSEQ multiplex PCR. The table shows a few hundred thousand clones, with around 80% occurring only once. The source material was PBMCs or T cells enriched from blood (not recorded which). The receptors stem from a man younger than 40 with acute COVID-19.

The chain recombines TRBV28 with TRBJ2-2; 12 positions agree with TRBD1. From germline, CDR1 is MDHEN and CDR2 SYDVKM. V trimming: 3 bases; J trimming: 4 bases; junction bases outside the gene matches: 15. The CDR3 covers 20 residues. The CDR3 region is CASSFIRTSGTGGITGELFF. In DNA, the CDR3 is TGTGCCAGCAGTTTCATCAGAACGAGCGGGACAGGGGGCATCACCGGGGAGCTGTTTTTT.

The gene calls are TRBV19 and TRBJ2-1; TRBD1 is a possible D gene (6 bases). V lost 7 bases to trimming and J lost 4 bases, with 8 bases between them. The CDR3 has 12 amino acids. Germline loops: CDR1 LNHDA, CDR2 SQIVND (reference sequence). DNA of the CDR3: TGTGCCAGTAAAACAGGGTACAATGAGCAGTTCTTC. Translated, it gives CASKTGYNEQFF. Full variable domain (outside the CDR3, taken from reference TRBV19 and TRBJ2-1): DGGITQSPKYLFRKEGQNVTLSCEQNLNHDAMYWYRQDPGQGLRLIYYSQIVNDFQKGDIAEGYSVSREKKESFPLTVTSAQKNPTAFYLCASKTGYNEQFFGPGTRLTVL.

The chain links TRBV28 to TRBJ2-5; TRBD1 might be the D (5 bases). This CDR3 spans 13 amino acids. Germline V lookup: CDR1 MDHEN, CDR2 SYDVKM. Trimming left V 11 bases short and J 1 base short, with 14 bases between. The CDR3: CAVLGQGQETQYF. CDR3 in DNA: TGTGCCGTCCTGGGGCAGGGCCAAGAGACCCAGTACTTC.